The 7 T cell receptor beta chains below were found in one sample sequenced in a study of graft-versus-host responses after intestinal transplantation. Their antigens remain unidentified. Assay: immunoSEQ multiplex PCR; the TCRdb copy retains only in-frame clones and omits some. The sample includes roughly 89,000 clones, roughly 89% of them seen just once. The sequences come from unstimulated CD4+ T cells sorted from spleen or lymph node cells, collected before intestinal transplant. Receptor source: a human donor who received an intestinal transplant.

This clone was seen once. This chain uses TRBV6-1 with TRBJ2-7; a weak D match, TRBD1 (5 bases). The CDR3 runs 15 residues. Germline V lookup: CDR1 MNHNS, CDR2 SASEGT. The V end lost 8 bases, the J end lost 2 bases, and 19 bases lay between the germline ends. CDR3 in DNA: TGTGCCAGCCGCTTGTCACCAGGGAACCCCTACGAGCAGTACTTC. Translation gives CASRLSPGNPYEQYF.

CDR3 loop: CASSRGGPLYNEQFF. The DNA of the CDR3 is TGTGCCAGCAGCAGAGGGGGACCGCTGTACAATGAGCAGTTCTTC. The gene calls are TRBV5-4 and TRBJ2-1, with D possibly being TRBD1 (6 bases). Germline V CDR1 and CDR2: SGHNT, YYREEE (reference sequence). The CDR3 has 15 residues. Trimming removed 4 bases from V and 4 bases from J, with 15 bases in between.

The rearrangement uses TRBV2 and TRBJ1-5, with D uncertain. CDR3 length equals 15 residues. Per germline, CDR1 SNHLY and CDR2 FYNNEI. V dropped 4 bases and J dropped 2 bases, with 12 bases sitting between them. CDR3 sequence reads: CASSVLGSGNQPQHF. The CDR3 DNA sequence: TGTGCCAGCAGTGTTTTGGGCTCGGGCAATCAGCCCCAGCATTTT.

The gene calls are TRBV5-1 and TRBJ1-2; D unclear. CDR3 size: 12 residues. Trimming removed 3 bases at V and 8 bases at J, with 11 bases between. CDR1 is SGHRS and CDR2 is YFSETQ in the germline V gene. The CDR3: CASSWRGRGYTF. CDR3 nucleotide sequence: TGCGCCAGCAGCTGGCGCGGGAGGGGCTACACCTTC.

V is TRBV11-2 and J is TRBJ1-6; 7 bases are shared with TRBD1. V lost 4 bases, J lost 0 bases, and 3 bases stayed unmatched. Germline assignment: CDR1 SGHAT and CDR2 FQNNGV. This CDR3 comprises 16 residues. CDR3 residues: CASSSTGSSYNSPLHF. The CDR3 bases are TGTGCCAGCAGCTCGACAGGGAGCTCCTATAATTCACCCCTCCACTTT.

The rearrangement uses TRBV7-2 and TRBJ1-5; D remains unclear. Germline loops: CDR1 SGHTA, CDR2 FQGNSA. Between the trimmed V and J ends, which lost 1 base and 0 bases, there was a span of 7 bases. The CDR3 covers 15 residues. CDR3: CASSLVPYSNQPQHF. The CDR3 DNA reads TGTGCCAGCAGCTTAGTTCCGTATAGCAATCAGCCCCAGCATTTT.

The rearrangement uses TRBV5-8 and TRBJ2-7; a weak D match, TRBD2 (6 bases). The CDR3 runs to 13 residues. Germline CDR1 reads SGHTS; CDR2 reads YDEGEE. V was clipped by 4 bases and J by 4 bases, with 12 bases between them. As DNA, the CDR3 is TGTGCCAGCAGCACGGGACTGCCATACGAGCAGTACTTC. Protein sequence: CASSTGLPYEQYF.